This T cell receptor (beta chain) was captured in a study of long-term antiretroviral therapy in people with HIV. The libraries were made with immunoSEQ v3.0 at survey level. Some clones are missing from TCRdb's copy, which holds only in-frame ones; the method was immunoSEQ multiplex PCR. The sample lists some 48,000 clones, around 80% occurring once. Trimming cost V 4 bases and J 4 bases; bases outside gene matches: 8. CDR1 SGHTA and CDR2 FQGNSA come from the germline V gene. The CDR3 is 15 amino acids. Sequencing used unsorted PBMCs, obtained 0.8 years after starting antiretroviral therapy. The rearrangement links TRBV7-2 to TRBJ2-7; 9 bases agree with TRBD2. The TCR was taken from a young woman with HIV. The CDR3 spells CASSSYSGSSYEQYF. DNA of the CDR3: TGTGCCAGCAGCTCCTATAGCGGGAGCTCTTACGAGCAGTACTTC.